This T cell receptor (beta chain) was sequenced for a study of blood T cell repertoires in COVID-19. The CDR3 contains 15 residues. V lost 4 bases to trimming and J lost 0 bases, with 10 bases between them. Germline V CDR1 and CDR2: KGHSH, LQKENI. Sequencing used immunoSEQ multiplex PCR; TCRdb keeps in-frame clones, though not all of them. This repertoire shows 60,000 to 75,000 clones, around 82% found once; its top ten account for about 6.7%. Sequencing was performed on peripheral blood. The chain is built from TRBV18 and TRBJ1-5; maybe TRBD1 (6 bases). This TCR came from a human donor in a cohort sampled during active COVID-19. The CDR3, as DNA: TGTGCCAGCTCACAACAGGGAAATAGCAATCAGCCCCAGCATTTT. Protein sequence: CASSQQGNSNQPQHF.